This T cell receptor beta chain was captured by sequencing in a study of T cell changes during pregnancy in multiple sclerosis. Sequenced by immunoSEQ multiplex PCR; TCRdb stores in-frame clones only, minus some. The data show about 43,000 clones, about nine tenths seen once. The receptor was derived from a female donor with multiple sclerosis, enrolled in a pregnancy study. The sample taken for sequencing was PBMCs (not recorded whether the cells were cultured).

CDR3 sequence reads: CASSWLRDGITDTQYF. The CDR3 DNA reads as TGTGCCAGCAGTTGGTTAAGGGACGGAATAACAGATACGCAGTATTTT. J is TRBJ2-3 and V is TRBV6-6; D tentatively reads TRBD1 or TRBD2 (5 bases each). Per germline, CDR1 MNHNY and CDR2 SVGAGI (reference sequence). With 4 bases removed from V and 3 bases from J, the gap between germline ends came to 17 bases. The CDR3 is 16 residues long.